This T cell receptor (beta chain) appears in the sequencing data of a study of Ad26.COV2.S vaccination and SARS-CoV-2 variants. Study-level background: Administration of Ad26.COV2.S was intramuscular, either once or twice 56 days apart.

Assay used: immunoSEQ multiplex PCR; TCRdb lists only in-frame clones, some missing. The profile shows hundreds of thousands of clones, about 89% of them singletons. This sample's treatment: some 19 received Ad26.COV2.S at low or high dose, single or two shots; 5 received placebo; per-sample allocation not given. Specimens were obtained on day 63 following the first vaccine or placebo injection. Germline V lookup: CDR1 SNHLY, CDR2 FYNNEI. Trimming took 2 bases from V and 3 from J, leaving 8 bases between them. The CDR3 is 14 residues long. Study-wide points: Measurement of non-spike TCR breadth gave similar results in vaccine and placebo recipients.

Turning to this clone: The antigen is undetermined.

The sequencing here drew on peripheral blood, taken in a trial of Ad26.COV2.S vaccine versus placebo. This TCR came from a person between 18 and 65 years old who received the Ad26.COV2.S COVID-19 vaccine or a placebo. The chain recombines TRBV2 with TRBJ1-5; no definite D call. DNA of the CDR3: TGTGCCAGCAGTGAAAACCAGTCCAATCAGCCCCAGCATTTT. This gives the protein CASSENQSNQPQHF.